The rows below give T cell receptor beta chains drawn from one sample of a study of blood T cell repertoires in COVID-19. Only in-frame clones appear in the TCRdb table, and some are missing; sequencing was by immunoSEQ multiplex PCR. Among some 160,000 clones listed, 79% were seen once. Sequencing was done on a sample of peripheral blood. Source of these receptors: a man in his fifties with active or convalescent COVID-19. Both conserved end residues are part of each CDR3. Fields, in order: V gene, clone size, D gene, J gene, CDR3 protein, CDR3 DNA. D genes are given only for firm matches. Some rows mark clone size as missing; the rest say once, few, many or name a class of expanded clone.

>TRBV7-3|NA|NA|TRBJ2-5
CASSLNAGQETQYF
TGTGCCAGCAGCTTAAATGCGGGACAAGAGACCCAGTACTTC
>TRBV7-3|NA|NA|TRBJ1-2
CASSWGANYGYTF
TGTGCCAGCAGCTGGGGAGCTAACTATGGCTACACCTTC
>TRBV14|NA|NA|TRBJ1-5
CASSLGGQPQHF
TGTGCCAGCAGCCTAGGGGGTCAGCCCCAGCATTTT
>TRBV18|NA|NA|TRBJ1-5
CASSPSAQDNQPQHF
TGTGCCAGCTCACCATCGGCGCAGGACAATCAGCCCCAGCATTTT
>TRBV7-8|NA|TRBD1|TRBJ2-7
CASSFAGTASYEQYF
TGTGCCAGCAGCTTCGCCGGGACAGCCTCCTACGAGCAGTACTTC
>TRBV5-1|few|TRBD1|TRBJ1-1
CASSSTTGFGAFF
TGCGCCAGCAGCTCGACGACAGGGTTTGGAGCTTTCTTT
>TRBV4-1|NA|NA|TRBJ1-5
CASSQSYTLDQPQHF
TGCGCCAGCAGCCAATCTTACACCCTAGATCAGCCCCAGCATTTT
>TRBV7-9|NA|NA|TRBJ1-3
CASSLQGRGNTIYF
TGTGCCAGCAGCCTACAGGGCCGTGGAAACACCATATATTTT
>TRBV11-3|NA|TRBD2|TRBJ2-1
CASSLSRIGLADNNEQFF
TGTGCCAGCAGCTTATCTCGTATCGGACTAGCGGACAACAATGAGCAGTTCTTC
>TRBV27|NA|TRBD1|TRBJ1-6
CASSFGQGLSYNSPLHF
TGTGCCAGCAGTTTTGGACAGGGGCTCTCCTATAATTCACCCCTCCACTTT
>TRBV5-1|NA|TRBD1|TRBJ1-3
CASSDLGTGGYTIYF
TGCGCCAGCAGCGACCTCGGGACAGGGGGATACACCATATATTTT
>TRBV21-1|NA|NA|TRBJ2-4
CASRGGTGVALAKNIQYF
TGTGCCAGCAGGGGGGGGACAGGGGTTGCCCTAGCCAAAAACATTCAGTACTTC
>TRBV14|NA|NA|TRBJ1-6
CASSPGIYSPLHF
TGTGCCAGCAGCCCGGGAATCTACTCACCCCTCCACTTT
>TRBV11-2|once|NA|TRBJ2-7
CASSYGADEQYF
TGTGCCAGCAGCTATGGGGCGGATGAGCAGTACTTC
>TRBV24-1|NA|TRBD1|TRBJ1-2
CATSDSYDRGRDGYTF
TGTGCCACCAGTGACTCCTATGACAGGGGGCGGGATGGCTACACCTTC
>TRBV10-3|NA|NA|TRBJ2-2
CAISEGLQTNTGELFF
TGTGCCATCAGTGAGGGGTTACAGACGAACACCGGGGAGCTGTTTTTT
>TRBV5-1|NA|NA|TRBJ2-7
CASSAAPTYEQYF
TGCGCCAGCAGCGCGGCTCCAACCTACGAGCAGTACTTC
>TRBV6-5|NA|TRBD2|TRBJ2-7
CASTLAAGVGYEQYF
TGTGCCAGCACCCTAGCGGCGGGAGTAGGGTACGAGCAGTACTTC
>TRBV5-6|NA|NA|TRBJ2-7
CASSLAGLDEQYF
TGTGCCAGCAGCTTGGCCGGTTTAGACGAGCAGTACTTC
>TRBV6-5|NA|TRBD1|TRBJ1-5
CASSQDRGPNQPQHF
TGTGCCAGCAGTCAGGACAGGGGGCCGAATCAGCCCCAGCATTTT
>TRBV5-1|NA|TRBD2|TRBJ2-5
CASSTGLAGETQYF
TGCGCCAGCAGCACCGGACTAGCGGGAGAGACCCAGTACTTC
>TRBV6-7|NA|TRBD1|TRBJ1-2
CASSYPTGRRYGYTF
TGTGCCAGCAGTTATCCGACAGGGCGCCGGTATGGCTACACCTTC
>TRBV5-1|NA|NA|TRBJ2-7
CASSPLGNVYEQYF
TGCGCCAGCAGCCCGCTCGGGAACGTCTACGAGCAGTACTTC
>TRBV6-6|NA|TRBD1|TRBJ2-3
CASSRGGDRAKDTQYF
TGTGCCAGCAGCCGGGGAGGGGACAGGGCAAAAGATACGCAGTATTTT
>TRBV29-1|NA|NA|TRBJ1-2
CSLERAEVGGYTF
TGCAGCCTCGAGAGGGCGGAGGTGGGGGGCTACACCTTC
>TRBV9|few|TRBD2|TRBJ2-2
CASSVGSSGRSGTGELFF
TGTGCCAGCAGCGTAGGGTCTAGCGGGAGGTCTGGAACCGGGGAGCTGTTTTTT
>TRBV5-6|NA|NA|TRBJ1-1
CASSHGDSEAFF
TGTGCCAGCAGCCATGGGGACTCTGAAGCTTTCTTT
>TRBV6-5|NA|NA|TRBJ1-2
CASSPSSGYGYTF
TGTGCCAGCAGCCCCTCGTCAGGCTATGGCTACACCTTC
>TRBV2|NA|TRBD1|TRBJ1-6
CASSEAQGAGSPLHF
TGTGCCAGCAGTGAGGCCCAGGGGGCAGGTTCACCCCTCCACTTT
>TRBV7-3|NA|NA|TRBJ1-2
CASSPGGYGYTF
TGTGCCAGCAGCCCGGGAGGCTATGGCTACACCTTC
>TRBV5-6|few|NA|TRBJ1-2
CASSLEGIRLVGYTF
TGTGCCAGCAGCTTAGAAGGGATAAGACTAGTCGGCTACACCTTC
>TRBV10-1|NA|TRBD1|TRBJ1-2
CASSGDRDAGGYTF
TGCGCCAGCAGTGGGGACAGGGATGCGGGCGGCTACACCTTC
>TRBV5-4|few|TRBD2|TRBJ2-7
CASSWGLAGTSYEQYF
TGTGCCAGCAGCTGGGGACTAGCGGGGACTTCCTACGAGCAGTACTTC
>TRBV5-6|NA|TRBD1|TRBJ1-6
CASSSPRDRRGFKSPLHF
TGTGCCAGCAGCTCTCCTCGGGACAGGAGGGGCTTTAAATCACCCCTCCACTTT
>TRBV7-9|NA|NA|TRBJ2-1
CASSRAWRGREQFF
TGTGCCAGCAGCAGAGCTTGGAGGGGTCGGGAGCAGTTCTTC
>TRBV19|NA|NA|TRBJ2-1
CASSGSYNEQFF
TGTGCCAGTAGCGGGTCCTACAATGAGCAGTTCTTC
>TRBV2|few|TRBD1|TRBJ1-4
CASRDTGGNEKLFF
TGTGCCAGCAGGGATACAGGGGGCAATGAAAAACTGTTTTTT
>TRBV6-5|NA|TRBD2|TRBJ2-7
CASRALSGRAYEQYF
TGTGCCAGCAGGGCCCTTAGCGGGAGGGCCTACGAGCAGTACTTC
>TRBV3-1/TRBV3-2|NA|TRBD2|TRBJ2-1
CASTPGTSEYNEQFF
TGTGCCAGCACTCCCGGGACTAGCGAATACAATGAGCAGTTCTTC